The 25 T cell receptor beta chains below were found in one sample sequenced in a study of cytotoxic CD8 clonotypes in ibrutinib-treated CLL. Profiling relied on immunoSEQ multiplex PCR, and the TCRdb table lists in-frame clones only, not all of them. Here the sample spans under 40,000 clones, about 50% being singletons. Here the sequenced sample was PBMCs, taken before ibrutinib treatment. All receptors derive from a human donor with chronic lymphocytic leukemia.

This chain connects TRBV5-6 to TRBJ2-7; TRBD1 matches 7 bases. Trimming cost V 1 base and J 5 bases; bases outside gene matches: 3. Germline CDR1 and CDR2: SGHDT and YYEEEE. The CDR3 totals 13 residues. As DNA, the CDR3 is TGTGCCAGCAGCTTGACAGGGGCCCACGAGCAGTACTTC. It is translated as CASSLTGAHEQYF. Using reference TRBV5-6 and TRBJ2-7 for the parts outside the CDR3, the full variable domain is DAGVTQSPTHLIKTRGQQVTLRCSPKSGHDTVSWYQQALGQGPQFIFQYYEEEERQRGNFPDRFSGHQFPNYSSELNVNALLLGDSALYLCASSLTGAHEQYFGPGTRLTVT.

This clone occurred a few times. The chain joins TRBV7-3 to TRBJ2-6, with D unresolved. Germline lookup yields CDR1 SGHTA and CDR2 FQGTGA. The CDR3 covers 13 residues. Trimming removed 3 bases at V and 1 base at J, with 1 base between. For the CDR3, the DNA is TGTGCCAGCAGCTTTTCTGGGGCCAACGTCCTGACTTTC. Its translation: CASSFSGANVLTF.

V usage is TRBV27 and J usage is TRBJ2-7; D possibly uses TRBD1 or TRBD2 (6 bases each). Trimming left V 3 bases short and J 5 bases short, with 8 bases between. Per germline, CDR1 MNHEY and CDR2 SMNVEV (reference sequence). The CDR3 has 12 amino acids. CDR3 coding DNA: TGTGCCAGCAGTTTCGGGGGCCACGAGCAGTACTTC. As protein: CASSFGGHEQYF.

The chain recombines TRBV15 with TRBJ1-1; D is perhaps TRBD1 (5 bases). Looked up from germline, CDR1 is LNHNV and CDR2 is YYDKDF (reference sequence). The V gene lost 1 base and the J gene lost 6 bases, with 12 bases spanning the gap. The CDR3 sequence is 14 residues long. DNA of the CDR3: TGTGCCACCAGCAGAGGGGGCGCGAGGTCTGAAGCTTTCTTT. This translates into CATSRGGARSEAFF. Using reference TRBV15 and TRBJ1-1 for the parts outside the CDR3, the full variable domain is DAMVIQNPRYQVTQFGKPVTLSCSQTLNHNVMYWYQQKSSQAPKLLFHYYDKDFNNEADTPDNFQSRRPNTSFCFLDIRSPGLGDTAMYLCATSRGGARSEAFFGQGTRLTVV.

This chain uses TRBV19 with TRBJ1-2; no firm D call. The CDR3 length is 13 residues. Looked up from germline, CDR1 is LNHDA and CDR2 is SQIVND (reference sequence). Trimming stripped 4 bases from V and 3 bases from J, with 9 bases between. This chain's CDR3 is CASSNRRHYGYTF. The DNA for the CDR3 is TGTGCCAGTAGTAATCGGAGGCACTATGGCTACACCTTC.

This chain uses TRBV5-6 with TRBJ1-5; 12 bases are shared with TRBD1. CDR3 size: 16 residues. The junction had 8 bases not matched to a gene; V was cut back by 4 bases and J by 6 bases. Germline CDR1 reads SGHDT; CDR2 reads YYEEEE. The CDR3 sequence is CASSPGTGGIGQPQHF. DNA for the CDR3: TGTGCCAGCAGCCCCGGGACAGGGGGCATCGGTCAGCCCCAGCATTTT.

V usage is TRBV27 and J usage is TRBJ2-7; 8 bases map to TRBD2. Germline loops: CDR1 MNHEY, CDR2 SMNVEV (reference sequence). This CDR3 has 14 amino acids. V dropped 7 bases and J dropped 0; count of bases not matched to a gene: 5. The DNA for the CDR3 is TGTGCCAGCAAACTAGCGGTGGTCTCCTACGAGCAGTACTTC. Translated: CASKLAVVSYEQYF.

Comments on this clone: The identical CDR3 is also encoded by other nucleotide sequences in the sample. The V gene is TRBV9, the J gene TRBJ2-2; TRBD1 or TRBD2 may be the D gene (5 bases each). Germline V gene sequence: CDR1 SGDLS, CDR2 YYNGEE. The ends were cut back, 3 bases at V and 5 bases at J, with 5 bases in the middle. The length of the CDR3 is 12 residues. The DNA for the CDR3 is TGTGCCAGCAGCGGGGGGACCGGGGAGCTGTTTTTT. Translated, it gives CASSGGTGELFF.

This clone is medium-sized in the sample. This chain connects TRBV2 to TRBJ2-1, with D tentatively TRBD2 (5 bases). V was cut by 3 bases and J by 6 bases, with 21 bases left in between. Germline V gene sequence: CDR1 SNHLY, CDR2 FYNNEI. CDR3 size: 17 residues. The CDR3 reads CASSEAGLPRAPNEQFF. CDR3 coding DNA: TGTGCCAGCAGTGAGGCTGGACTCCCACGAGCCCCCAATGAGCAGTTCTTC. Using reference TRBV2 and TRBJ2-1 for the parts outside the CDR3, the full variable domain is EPEVTQTPSHQVTQMGQEVILRCVPISNHLYFYWYRQILGQKVEFLVSFYNNEISEKSEIFDDQFSVERPDGSNFTLKIRSTKLEDSAMYFCASSEAGLPRAPNEQFFGPGTRLTVL.

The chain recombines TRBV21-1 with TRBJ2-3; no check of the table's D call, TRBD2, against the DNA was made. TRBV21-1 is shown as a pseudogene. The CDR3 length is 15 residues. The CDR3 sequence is CASSKGEGRGDTQYF. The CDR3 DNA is TGTGCCAGCAGCAAAGGGGAGGGGCGCGGAGATACGCAGTATTTT.

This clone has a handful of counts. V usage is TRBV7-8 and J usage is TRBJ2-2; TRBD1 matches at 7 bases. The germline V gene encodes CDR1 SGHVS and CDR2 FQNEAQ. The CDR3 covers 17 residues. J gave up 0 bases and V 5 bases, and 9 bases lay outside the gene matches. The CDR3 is CASSPSPDRANTGELFF. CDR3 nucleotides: TGTGCCAGCAGCCCCTCCCCCGACAGGGCGAACACCGGGGAGCTGTTTTTT. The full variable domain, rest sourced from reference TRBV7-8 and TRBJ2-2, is GAGVSQSPRYKVAKRGQDVALRCDPISGHVSLFWYQQALGQGPEFLTYFQNEAQLDKSGLPSDRFFAERPEGSVSTLKIQRTQQEDSAVYLCASSPSPDRANTGELFFGEGSRLTVL.

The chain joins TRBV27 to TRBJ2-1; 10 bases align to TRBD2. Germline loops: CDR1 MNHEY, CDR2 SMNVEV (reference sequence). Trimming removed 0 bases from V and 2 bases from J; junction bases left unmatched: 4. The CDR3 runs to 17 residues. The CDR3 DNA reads TGTGCCAGCAGTTTATCGGTAGCGGGGGGCCCCTACAATGAGCAGTTCTTC. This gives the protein CASSLSVAGGPYNEQFF.

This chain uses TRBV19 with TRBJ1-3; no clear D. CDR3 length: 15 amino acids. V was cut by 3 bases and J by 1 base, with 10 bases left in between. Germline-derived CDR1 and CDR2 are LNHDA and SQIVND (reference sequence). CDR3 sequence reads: CASSILPGSGNTIYF. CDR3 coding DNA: TGTGCCAGTAGTATCCTCCCGGGGTCTGGAAACACCATATATTTT.

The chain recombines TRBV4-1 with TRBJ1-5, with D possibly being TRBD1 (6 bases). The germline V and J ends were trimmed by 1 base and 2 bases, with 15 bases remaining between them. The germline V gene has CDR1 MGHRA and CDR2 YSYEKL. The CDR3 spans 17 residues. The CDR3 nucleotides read TGCGCCAGCAGCCAAGTAGGAGGGGGTTGGGGCAATCAGCCCCAGCATTTT. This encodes CASSQVGGGWGNQPQHF.

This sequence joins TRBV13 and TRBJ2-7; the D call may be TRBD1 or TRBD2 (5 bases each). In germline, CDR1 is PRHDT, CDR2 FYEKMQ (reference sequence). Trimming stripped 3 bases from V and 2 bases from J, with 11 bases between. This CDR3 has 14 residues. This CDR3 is CASSFGRGTYEQYF. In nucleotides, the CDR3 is TGTGCCAGCAGCTTCGGTCGGGGCACCTACGAGCAGTACTTC.

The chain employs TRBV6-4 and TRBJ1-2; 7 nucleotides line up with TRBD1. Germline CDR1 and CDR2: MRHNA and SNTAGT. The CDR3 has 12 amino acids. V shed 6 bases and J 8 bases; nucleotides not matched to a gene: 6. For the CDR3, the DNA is TGTGCCAGCAGAAATCTAGGGGGCGGCTACACCTTC. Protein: CASRNLGGGYTF.

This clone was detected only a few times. CDR3 sequence (DNA): TGTGCCAGCAGCTCCCGGGGGTTGAACACTGAAGCTTTCTTT. It yields the protein CASSSRGLNTEAFF. The chain carries TRBV11-3 and TRBJ1-1; D possibly corresponds to TRBD1 (5 bases). Trimming shortened V by 4 bases and J by 0 bases, and 9 bases separated the two germline ends. Germline assignment: CDR1 SGHNT and CDR2 YENEEA. The CDR3 has 14 residues.

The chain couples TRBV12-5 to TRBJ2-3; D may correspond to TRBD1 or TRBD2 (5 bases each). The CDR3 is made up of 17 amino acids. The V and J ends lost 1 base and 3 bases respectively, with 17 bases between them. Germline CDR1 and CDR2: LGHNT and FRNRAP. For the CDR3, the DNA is TGTGCTAGTGGTTTGGGGTGGGGGAAGCTAGGGACAGATACGCAGTATTTT. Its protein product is CASGLGWGKLGTDTQYF.

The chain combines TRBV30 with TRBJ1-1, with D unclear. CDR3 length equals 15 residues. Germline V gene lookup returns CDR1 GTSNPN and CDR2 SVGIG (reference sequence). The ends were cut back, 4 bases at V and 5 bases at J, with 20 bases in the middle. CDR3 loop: CAWTAPDSRGTEAFF. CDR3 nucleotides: TGTGCCTGGACAGCCCCGGACTCCCGAGGGACTGAAGCTTTCTTT.

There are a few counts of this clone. CDR3 in DNA: TGTGCCACCGCTGGCGGGGGGCTGAATGAGCAGTTCTTC. Its protein is CATAGGGLNEQFF. The chain carries TRBV7-2 and TRBJ2-1; TRBD2 matches at 8 bases. Per germline, CDR1 SGHTA and CDR2 FQGNSA. The trim removed 10 bases at V and 7 bases at J, leaving 9 bases unmatched. This CDR3 spans 13 amino acids.

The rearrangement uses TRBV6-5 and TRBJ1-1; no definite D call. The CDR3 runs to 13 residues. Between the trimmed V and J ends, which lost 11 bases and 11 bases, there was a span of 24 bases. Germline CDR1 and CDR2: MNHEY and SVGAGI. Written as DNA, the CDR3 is TGTGCCCCCCACCCAGACGGAGGTCTAGGGGCTTTCTTT. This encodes CAPHPDGGLGAFF.

The CDR3: CATSRAGFEQYF. CDR3 coding DNA: TGTGCCACCAGCAGAGCCGGGTTCGAGCAGTACTTC. This chain uses TRBV15 with TRBJ2-7; D gene uncertain. Germline assignment: CDR1 LNHNV and CDR2 YYDKDF (reference sequence). V lost 1 base to trimming and J lost 6 bases, with 7 bases between them. This CDR3 comprises 12 residues.

CDR3 coding DNA: TGTGCCAGCAGTTACACGAGACAGGGCTATGGCTACACCTTC. Translated: CASSYTRQGYGYTF. The chain joins TRBV6-5 to TRBJ1-2; 7 bases match TRBD1. V lost 2 bases to trimming and J lost 4 bases; unmatched junction nucleotides: 4. CDR1 is MNHEY and CDR2 is SVGAGI in the germline V gene. CDR3 length: 14 amino acids.

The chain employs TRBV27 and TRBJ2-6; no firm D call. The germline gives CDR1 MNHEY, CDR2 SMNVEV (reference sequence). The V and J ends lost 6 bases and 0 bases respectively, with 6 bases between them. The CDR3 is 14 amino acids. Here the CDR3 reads CASRSSSGANVLTF. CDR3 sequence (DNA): TGTGCCAGCAGAAGTTCCTCTGGGGCCAACGTCCTGACTTTC.

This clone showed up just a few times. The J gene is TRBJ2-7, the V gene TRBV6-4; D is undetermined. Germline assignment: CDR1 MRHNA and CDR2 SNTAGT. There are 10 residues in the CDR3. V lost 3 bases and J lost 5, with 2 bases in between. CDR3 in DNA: TGTGCCAGCAGTGAAAACGAGCAGTACTTC. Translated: CASSENEQYF.